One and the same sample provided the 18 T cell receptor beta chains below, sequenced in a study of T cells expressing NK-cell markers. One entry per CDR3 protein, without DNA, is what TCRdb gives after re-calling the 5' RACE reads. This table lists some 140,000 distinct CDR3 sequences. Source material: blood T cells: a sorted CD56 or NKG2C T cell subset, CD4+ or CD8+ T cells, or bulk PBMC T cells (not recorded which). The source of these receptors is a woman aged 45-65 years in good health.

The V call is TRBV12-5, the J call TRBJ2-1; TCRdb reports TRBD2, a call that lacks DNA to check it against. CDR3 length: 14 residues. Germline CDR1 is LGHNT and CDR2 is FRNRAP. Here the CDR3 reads CASGPSGRGYEQFF.

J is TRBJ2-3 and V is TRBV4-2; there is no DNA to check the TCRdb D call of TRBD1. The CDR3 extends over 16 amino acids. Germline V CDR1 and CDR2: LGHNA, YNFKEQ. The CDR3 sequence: CASSQLQGGGTDTQYF.

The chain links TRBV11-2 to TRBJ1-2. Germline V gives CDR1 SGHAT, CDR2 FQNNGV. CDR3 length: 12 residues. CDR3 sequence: CASSARDLKYTF.

This CDR3 reads CASSEDSQETQYF. This chain links TRBV9 with TRBJ2-5; the D call from TCRdb, TRBD1, cannot be confirmed without DNA. CDR3 length: 13 residues. CDR1 is SGDLS and CDR2 is YYNGEE in the germline V gene.

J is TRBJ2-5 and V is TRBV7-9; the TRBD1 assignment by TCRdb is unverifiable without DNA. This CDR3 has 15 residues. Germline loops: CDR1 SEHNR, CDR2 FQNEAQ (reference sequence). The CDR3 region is CASTLNRANLETQYF.

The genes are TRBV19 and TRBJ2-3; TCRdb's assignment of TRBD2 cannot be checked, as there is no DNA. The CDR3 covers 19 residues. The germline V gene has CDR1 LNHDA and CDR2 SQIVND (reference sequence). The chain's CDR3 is CASRPRLAGDGGGTDTQYF.

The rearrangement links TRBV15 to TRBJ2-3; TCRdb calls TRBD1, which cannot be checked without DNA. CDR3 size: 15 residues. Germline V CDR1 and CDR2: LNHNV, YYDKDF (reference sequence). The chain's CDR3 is CATRAGALNTDTQYF.

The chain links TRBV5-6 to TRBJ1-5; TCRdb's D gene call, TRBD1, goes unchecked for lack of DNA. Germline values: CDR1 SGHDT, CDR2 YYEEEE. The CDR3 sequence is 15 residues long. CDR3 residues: CASSLAGSLNQPQHF.

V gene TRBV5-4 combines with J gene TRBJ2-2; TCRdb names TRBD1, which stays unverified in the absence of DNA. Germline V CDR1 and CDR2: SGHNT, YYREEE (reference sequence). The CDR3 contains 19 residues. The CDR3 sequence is CASSPSGGRTGEYTGELFF.

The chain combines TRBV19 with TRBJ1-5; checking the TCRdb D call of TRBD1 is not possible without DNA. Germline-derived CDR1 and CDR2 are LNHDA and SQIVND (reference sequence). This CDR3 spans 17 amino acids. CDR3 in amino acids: CASSPRINQYSNQPQHF.

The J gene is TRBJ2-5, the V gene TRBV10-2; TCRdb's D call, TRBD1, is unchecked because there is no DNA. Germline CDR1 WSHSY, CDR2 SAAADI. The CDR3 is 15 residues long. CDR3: CASRQASGKYETQYF.

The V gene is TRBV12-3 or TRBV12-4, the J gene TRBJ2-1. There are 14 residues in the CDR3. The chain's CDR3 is CASSLGSGDNEQFF.

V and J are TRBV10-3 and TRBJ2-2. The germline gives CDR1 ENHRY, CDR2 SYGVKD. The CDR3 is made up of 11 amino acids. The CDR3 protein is CAISEPGELFF.

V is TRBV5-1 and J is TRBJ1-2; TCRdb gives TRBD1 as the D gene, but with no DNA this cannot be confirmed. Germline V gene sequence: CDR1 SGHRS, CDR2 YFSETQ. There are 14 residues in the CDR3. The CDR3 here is CASSPGTAGDGYTF.

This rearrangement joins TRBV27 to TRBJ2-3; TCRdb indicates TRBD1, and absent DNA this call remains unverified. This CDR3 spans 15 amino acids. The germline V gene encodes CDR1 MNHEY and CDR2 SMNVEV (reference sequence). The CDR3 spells CASSPGTVTRDTQYF.

Here the CDR3 reads CASKATSGALDEQYF. The chain carries TRBV2 and TRBJ2-7; with no DNA, the TCRdb D assignment of TRBD2 cannot be verified. This CDR3 has 15 residues. From germline, CDR1 is SNHLY and CDR2 FYNNEI.

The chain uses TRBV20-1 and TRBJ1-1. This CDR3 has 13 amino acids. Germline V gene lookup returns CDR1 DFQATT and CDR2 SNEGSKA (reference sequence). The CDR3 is CSAPRNADTEAFF.

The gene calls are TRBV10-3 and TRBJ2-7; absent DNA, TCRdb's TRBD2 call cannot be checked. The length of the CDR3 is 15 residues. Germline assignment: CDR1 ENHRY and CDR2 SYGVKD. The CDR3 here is CAISEAGPNSYEQYF.